This T cell receptor (beta chain) was profiled in a study of graft-versus-host responses after intestinal transplantation. Only in-frame clones appear in the TCRdb table, and some are missing; sequencing was by immunoSEQ multiplex PCR. The sample carries some 120,000 clones, around nine tenths recorded once. Remarks on this clone: Its antigen is currently unknown.

Per germline, CDR1 LNHNV and CDR2 YYDKDF (reference sequence). With 0 bases clipped from V and 8 bases from J, the junction kept 3 bases outside the gene matches. The CDR3 is 14 residues long. Sequenced here: unstimulated CD4+ T cells sorted from spleen or lymph node cells, sampled before intestinal transplant. The source is a human donor who received an intestinal transplant. The chain recombines TRBV15 with TRBJ2-2; 7 bases are a match to TRBD1. The DNA for the CDR3 is TGTGCCACCAGCAGAGAAACAGGGGCTGGGGAGCTGTTTTTT. It specifies CATSRETGAGELFF.